Each of the 5 T cell receptor beta chains below was sequenced from the same sample in a study of blood T cell repertoires in COVID-19. Generated by immunoSEQ multiplex PCR, the TCRdb table keeps only in-frame clones and is missing some. This table has roughly 250,000 clones, 88% appearing once. Sequenced sample: peripheral blood. The receptors were gathered from a woman aged 40 to 50 who had recovered from COVID-19.

Here the CDR3 DNA reads TGTGCCAGCAGTTTAAGGGGGAACTATGGCTACACCTTC. This gives the protein CASSLRGNYGYTF. The J gene is TRBJ1-2, the V gene TRBV12-3 or TRBV12-4; D perhaps matches TRBD1 (6 bases). V lost 2 bases and J lost 2, with 6 bases in between. CDR3 size: 13 residues.

CDR3 nucleotide sequence: TGTGCCAGCAGTGAAACGCCCGGGACAGCAGCTAACTATGGCTACACCTTC. As protein: CASSETPGTAANYGYTF. The chain is built from TRBV6-1 and TRBJ1-2, with 7 bases identical to TRBD1. This CDR3 is 17 amino acids long. The V gene end was trimmed by 2 bases and the J gene end by 0 bases; junction bases not matched to a gene: 9. The germline gives CDR1 MNHNS, CDR2 SASEGT.

V is TRBV6-6 and J is TRBJ2-7; 9 bases agree with TRBD2. V lost 8 bases and J lost 3; bases outside the gene matches: 8. Germline V CDR1 and CDR2: MNHNY, SVGAGI (reference sequence). This CDR3 has 14 amino acids. For the CDR3, the DNA is TGTGCCAGCCGGGGAGCGGGAGGCCACTACGAGCAGTACGTC. It translates to CASRGAGGHYEQYV.

This chain connects TRBV11-3 to TRBJ1-1; 9 nucleotides align to TRBD1. J gave up 11 bases and V 7 bases, and 5 bases lay outside the gene matches. CDR1 is SGHNT and CDR2 is YENEEA in the germline V gene. CDR3 size: 11 residues. The CDR3 is CASKDRGGAFF. CDR3 nucleotide sequence: TGTGCCAGCAAAGACAGGGGGGGCGCTTTCTTT.

This rearrangement joins TRBV14 to TRBJ2-7, with TRBD2 identical over 12 bases. Per the germline V gene, CDR1 is SGHDN and CDR2 is FVKESK. The length of the CDR3 is 20 residues. V gave up 4 bases and J gave up 5 bases; unmatched junction bases: 21. The CDR3 nucleotides read TGTGCCAGCAGCCTGAGCGCCTCTTTGGGGCTAGCGGGAGGGCCCAACGAGCAGTACGTC. Amino acids: CASSLSASLGLAGGPNEQYV.